This TCR beta chain was found in a study of long-term antiretroviral therapy in people with HIV. Background on the study: Earliest sampling preceded the 2015 immediate-ART recommendation by about a decade. Points from the study as a whole: The study lacked data on ART adherence, viral resistance or therapy changes.

Every one of the donors gave at least one pre-ART PBMC sample and at least two post-ART PBMC samples. CDR1 and CDR2 (germline): MNHEY, SVGAGI. The V end lost 8 bases, the J end lost 2 bases, and 12 bases lay between the germline ends. This CDR3 region has 13 residues. Remarks on this clone: Its antigen is unknown.

Version v3.0 of the immunoSEQ assay was performed at survey level. Sequencing of each sample targeted about 40,000-50,000 T-cell genomes. Produced via immunoSEQ multiplex PCR; TCRdb's table is partial and in-frame only. The table lists 15,000 to 20,000 clones, roughly 90% of them singletons, with approximately 12% in the top ten. The sequence was collected from a man aged 45-65 years with HIV. This specimen consisted of unsorted PBMCs, obtained 0.7 years before starting antiretroviral therapy. The rearrangement joins TRBV6-5 to TRBJ1-2; D is perhaps TRBD1 (6 bases). Written as DNA, the CDR3 is TGTGCCAGCGGGCTAGGGGGGAACTATGGCTACACCTTC. It translates to CASGLGGNYGYTF.